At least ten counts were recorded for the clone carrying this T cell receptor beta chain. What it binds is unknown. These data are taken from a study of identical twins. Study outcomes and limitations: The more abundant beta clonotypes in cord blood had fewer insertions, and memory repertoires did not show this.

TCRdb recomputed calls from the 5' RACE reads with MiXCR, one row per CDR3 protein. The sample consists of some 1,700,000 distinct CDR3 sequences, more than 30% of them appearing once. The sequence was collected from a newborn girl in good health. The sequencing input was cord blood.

The CDR3 DNA reads TGCGCCAGCAGCTTGGGCCTAGAACACAATGAGCAGTTCTTC. Translation gives CASSLGLEHNEQFF. V usage is TRBV5-1 and J usage is TRBJ2-1; D gene uncertain. Germline V gives CDR1 SGHRS, CDR2 YFSETQ. V was shortened by 0 bases and J by 5 bases, with 9 bases between the two germline ends. The CDR3 covers 14 residues.